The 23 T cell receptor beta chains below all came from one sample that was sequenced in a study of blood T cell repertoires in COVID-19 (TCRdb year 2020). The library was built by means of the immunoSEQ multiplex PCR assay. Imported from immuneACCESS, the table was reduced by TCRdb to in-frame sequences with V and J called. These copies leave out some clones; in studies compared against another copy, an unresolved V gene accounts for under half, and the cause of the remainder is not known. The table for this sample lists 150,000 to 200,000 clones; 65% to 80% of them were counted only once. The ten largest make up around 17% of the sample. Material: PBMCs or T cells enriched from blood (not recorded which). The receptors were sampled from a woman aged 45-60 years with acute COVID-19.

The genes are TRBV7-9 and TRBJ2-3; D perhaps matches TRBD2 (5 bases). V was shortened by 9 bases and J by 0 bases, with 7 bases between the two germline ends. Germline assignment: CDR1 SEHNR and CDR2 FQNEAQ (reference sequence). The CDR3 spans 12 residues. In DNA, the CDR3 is TGTGCCAGAGAGGGAAGCACAGATACGCAGTATTTT. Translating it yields CAREGSTDTQYF.

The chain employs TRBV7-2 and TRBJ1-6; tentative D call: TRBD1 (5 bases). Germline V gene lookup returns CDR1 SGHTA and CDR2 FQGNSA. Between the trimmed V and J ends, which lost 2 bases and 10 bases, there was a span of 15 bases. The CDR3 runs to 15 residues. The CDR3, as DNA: TGTGCCAGCAGCTTACAGGGACTTCGAGAATCACCCCTCCACTTT. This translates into CASSLQGLRESPLHF.

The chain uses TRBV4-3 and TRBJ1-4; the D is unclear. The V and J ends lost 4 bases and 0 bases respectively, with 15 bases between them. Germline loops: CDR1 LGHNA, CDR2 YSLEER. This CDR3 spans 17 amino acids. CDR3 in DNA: TGCGCCAGCAGCCCCAAGCTCGGGGTTTCAACTAATGAAAAACTGTTTTTT. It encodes CASSPKLGVSTNEKLFF.

Written as DNA, the CDR3 is TGCGCCAGCAGCTTAGAGGGGGCAAGTCCTGGCTACACCTTC. Protein: CASSLEGASPGYTF. V is TRBV5-1 and J is TRBJ1-2, with 7 bases lining up with TRBD1. V dropped 2 bases and J dropped 7; count of bases not matched to a gene: 8. This CDR3 has 14 residues. The germline V gene encodes CDR1 SGHRS and CDR2 YFSETQ.

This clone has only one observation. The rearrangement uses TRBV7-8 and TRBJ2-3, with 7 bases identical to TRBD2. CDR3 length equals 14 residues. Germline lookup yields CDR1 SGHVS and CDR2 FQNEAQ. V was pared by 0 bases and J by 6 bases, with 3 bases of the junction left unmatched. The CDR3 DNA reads TGTGCCAGCAGCTTAGCGTCCGGGGGGGATACGCAGTATTTT. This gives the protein CASSLASGGDTQYF.

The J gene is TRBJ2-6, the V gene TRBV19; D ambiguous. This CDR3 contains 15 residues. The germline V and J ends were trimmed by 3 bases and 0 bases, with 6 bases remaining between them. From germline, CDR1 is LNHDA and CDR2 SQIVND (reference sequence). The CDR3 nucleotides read TGTGCCAGTAGTATTAGCTACTCTGGGGCCAACGTCCTGACTTTC. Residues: CASSISYSGANVLTF.

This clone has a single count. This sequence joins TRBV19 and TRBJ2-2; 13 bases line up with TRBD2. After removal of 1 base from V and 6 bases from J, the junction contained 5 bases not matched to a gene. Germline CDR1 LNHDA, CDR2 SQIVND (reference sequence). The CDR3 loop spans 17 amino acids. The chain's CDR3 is CASSIATSGGAPGELFF. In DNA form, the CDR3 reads TGTGCCAGTAGTATAGCTACTAGCGGGGGGGCCCCCGGGGAGCTGTTTTTT.

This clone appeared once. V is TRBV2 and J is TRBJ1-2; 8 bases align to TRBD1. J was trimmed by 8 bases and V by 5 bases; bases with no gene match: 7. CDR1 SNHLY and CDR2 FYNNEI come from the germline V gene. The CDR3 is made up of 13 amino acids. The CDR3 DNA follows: TGTGCCAGCAGTTGGGACAGGCTGCGGGGCTACACCTTC. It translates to CASSWDRLRGYTF.

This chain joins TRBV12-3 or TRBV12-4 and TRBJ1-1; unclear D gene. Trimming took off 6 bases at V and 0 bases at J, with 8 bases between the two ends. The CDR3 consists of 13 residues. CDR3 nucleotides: TGTGCCAGCAGAGGAGGGCTGAACACTGAAGCTTTCTTT. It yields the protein CASRGGLNTEAFF.

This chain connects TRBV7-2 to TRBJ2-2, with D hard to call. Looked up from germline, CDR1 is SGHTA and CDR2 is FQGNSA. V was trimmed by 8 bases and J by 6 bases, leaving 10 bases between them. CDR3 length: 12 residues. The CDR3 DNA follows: TGTGCCAGCTCCCAAACAGCCGGGGAGCTGTTTTTT. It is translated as CASSQTAGELFF. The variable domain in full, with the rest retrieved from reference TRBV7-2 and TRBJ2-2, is GAGVSQSPSNKVTEKGKDVELRCDPISGHTALYWYRQSLGQGLEFLIYFQGNSAPDKSGLPSDRFSAERTGGSVSTLTIQRTQQEDSAVYLCASSQTAGELFFGEGSRLTVL.

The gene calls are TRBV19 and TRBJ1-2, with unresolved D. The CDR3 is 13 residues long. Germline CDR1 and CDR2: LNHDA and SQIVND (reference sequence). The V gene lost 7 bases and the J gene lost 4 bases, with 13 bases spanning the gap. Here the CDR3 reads CASMSAGSYGYTF. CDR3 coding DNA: TGTGCCAGTATGTCTGCGGGATCCTATGGCTACACCTTC.

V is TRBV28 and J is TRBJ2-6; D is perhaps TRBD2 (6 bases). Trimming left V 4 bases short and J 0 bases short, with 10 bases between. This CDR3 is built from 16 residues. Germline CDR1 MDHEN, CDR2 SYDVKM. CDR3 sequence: CASSSGESSGANVLTF. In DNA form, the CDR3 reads TGTGCCAGCAGTTCGGGGGAAAGCTCTGGGGCCAACGTCCTGACTTTC.

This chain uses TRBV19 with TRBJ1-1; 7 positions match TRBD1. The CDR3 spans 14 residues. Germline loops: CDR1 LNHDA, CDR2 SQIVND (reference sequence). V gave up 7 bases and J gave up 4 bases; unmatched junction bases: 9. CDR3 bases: TGTGCCAGTACCCGGGACAGTTCGTTCACTGAAGCTTTCTTT. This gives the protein CASTRDSSFTEAFF.

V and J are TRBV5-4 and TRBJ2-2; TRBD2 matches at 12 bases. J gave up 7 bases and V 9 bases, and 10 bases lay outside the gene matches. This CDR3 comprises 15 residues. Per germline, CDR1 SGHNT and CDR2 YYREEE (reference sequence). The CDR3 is CATTPSGGGNGELFF. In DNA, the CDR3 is TGTGCCACCACACCTAGCGGGGGGGGTAACGGGGAGCTGTTTTTT.

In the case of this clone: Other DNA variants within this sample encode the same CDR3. CDR3: CASSLDRDQPQHF. The CDR3 DNA sequence: TGTGCCAGCAGCCTGGACAGGGATCAGCCCCAGCATTTT. The J gene is TRBJ1-5, the V gene TRBV7-7; 8 bases map to TRBD1. Germline values: CDR1 SSHAT, CDR2 FNYEAQ (reference sequence). The CDR3 runs to 13 residues. The V gene end was trimmed by 5 bases and the J gene end by 5 bases; junction bases not matched to a gene: 2.

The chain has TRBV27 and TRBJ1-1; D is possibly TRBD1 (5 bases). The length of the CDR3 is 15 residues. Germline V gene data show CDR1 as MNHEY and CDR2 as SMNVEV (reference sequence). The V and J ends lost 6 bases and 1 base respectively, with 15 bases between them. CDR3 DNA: TGTGCCAGCAGACGAGGACGTCAGGGGAACACTGAAGCTTTCTTT. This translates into CASRRGRQGNTEAFF.

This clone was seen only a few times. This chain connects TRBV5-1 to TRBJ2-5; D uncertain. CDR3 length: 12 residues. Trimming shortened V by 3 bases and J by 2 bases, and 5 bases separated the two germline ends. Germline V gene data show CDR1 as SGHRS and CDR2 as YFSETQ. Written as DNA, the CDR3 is TGCGCCAGCAGCTATTATCAAGAGACCCAGTACTTC. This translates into CASSYYQETQYF.

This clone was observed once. CDR3 region: CASSMRHEQFF. CDR3 nucleotide sequence: TGTGCCAGTAGTATGAGGCATGAGCAGTTCTTC. The chain is built from TRBV19 and TRBJ2-1; D is unresolved. V lost 3 bases to trimming and J lost 8 bases, with 5 bases between them. The germline V gene has CDR1 LNHDA and CDR2 SQIVND (reference sequence). This CDR3 region has 11 residues.

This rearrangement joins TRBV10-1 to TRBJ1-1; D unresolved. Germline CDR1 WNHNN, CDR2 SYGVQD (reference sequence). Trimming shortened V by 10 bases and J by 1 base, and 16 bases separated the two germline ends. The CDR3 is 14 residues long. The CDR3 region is CATKARSGNTEAFF. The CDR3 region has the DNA TGCGCCACCAAGGCACGGAGTGGGAACACTGAAGCTTTCTTT.

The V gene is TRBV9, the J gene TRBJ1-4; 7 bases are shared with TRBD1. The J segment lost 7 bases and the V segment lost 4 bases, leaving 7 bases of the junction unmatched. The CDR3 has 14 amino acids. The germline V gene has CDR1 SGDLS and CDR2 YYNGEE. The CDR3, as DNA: TGTGCCAGCAGCCGTACAGGGGCTAGTGAAAAACTGTTTTTT. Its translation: CASSRTGASEKLFF.

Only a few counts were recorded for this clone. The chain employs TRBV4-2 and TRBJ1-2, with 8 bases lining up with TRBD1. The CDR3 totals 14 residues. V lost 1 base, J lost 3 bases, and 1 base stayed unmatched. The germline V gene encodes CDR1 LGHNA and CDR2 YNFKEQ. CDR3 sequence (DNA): TGTGCCAGCAGCCAAGTGGACAGGGACTATGGCTACACCTTC. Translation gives CASSQVDRDYGYTF.

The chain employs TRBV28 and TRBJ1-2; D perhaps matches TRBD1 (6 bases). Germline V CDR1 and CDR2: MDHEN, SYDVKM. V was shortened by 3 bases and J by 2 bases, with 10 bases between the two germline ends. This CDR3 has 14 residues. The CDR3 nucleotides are TGTGCCAGCAGTTTTCTGGGACACAACTATGGCTACACCTTC. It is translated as CASSFLGHNYGYTF.

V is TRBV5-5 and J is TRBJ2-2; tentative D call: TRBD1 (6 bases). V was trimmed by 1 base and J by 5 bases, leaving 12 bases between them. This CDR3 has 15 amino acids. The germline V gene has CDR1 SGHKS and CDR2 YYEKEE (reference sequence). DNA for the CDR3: TGTGCCAGCAGCTTGAATGTGGGGGCAACCGGGGAGCTGTTTTTT. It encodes CASSLNVGATGELFF.